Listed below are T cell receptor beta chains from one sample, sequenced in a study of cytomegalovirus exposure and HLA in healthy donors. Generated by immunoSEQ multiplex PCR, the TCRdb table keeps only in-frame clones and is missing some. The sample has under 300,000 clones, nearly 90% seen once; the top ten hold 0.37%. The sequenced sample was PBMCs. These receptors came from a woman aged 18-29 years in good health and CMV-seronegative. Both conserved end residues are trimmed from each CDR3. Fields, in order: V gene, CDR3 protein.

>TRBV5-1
ASSLPLRGTSSGANVLT
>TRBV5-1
ASSFPPEGGPLSYEQY
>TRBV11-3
ASSPSGHNEQF
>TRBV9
ASSVVARQGGETQY
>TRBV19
ASIPGEGMGQPQH
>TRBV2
ASKRGEGLAGFNTGELF
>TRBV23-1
ASSRVGRQNTEAF
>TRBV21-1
ASRTEIANTGELF
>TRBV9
ASSPALYTGGTILEAF
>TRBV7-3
ASSLMPQGEVY
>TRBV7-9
ASSLSGHLQETQY
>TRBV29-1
SVSWTGNYGYT
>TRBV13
ASSFGQNEAF
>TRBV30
AWGAGTGFEQY
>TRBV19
ASSMAQGSSYEQY
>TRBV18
ASSPEAGNQPQH
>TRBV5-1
AKTDPDSSMGQPQH